The sample holds a few counts of the clone carrying this TCR beta chain. The antigen is undetermined. The data belong to a study of shared clonotypes between healthy human individuals. Study-wide background: Per donor, three plates held CD4 naive cells, three held CD4 memory, two held CD8 naive and one held CD8 memory. Study conclusions and caveats: Among a handful of donors, approximately 5% of naive CD4 clonotypes were found in common. As a rule, naive subsets had a larger estimated richness than memory subsets.

With V trimmed by 3 bases and J by 3 bases, 7 bases remained unmatched. CDR3 length: 15 amino acids. In germline, CDR1 is SNHLY, CDR2 FYNNEI. At deep level, the assay was performed. Here immunoSEQ multiplex PCR was the method, and the copy in TCRdb shows in-frame clones only, minus some. Of about 980,000 clones detected, 76% appear once; the ten largest clones hold around 1.4%. This chain connects TRBV2 to TRBJ2-7, with 8 nucleotides matching TRBD1. The sequencing input was memory CD4+ T cells sorted from blood. Subset here: CD45RA-negative fraction. This receptor was identified in a man aged 18 to 29 in good health. The CDR3 region has the DNA TGTGCCAGCAGTGAGGCGGGACAGGCCCTCTACGAGCAGTACTTC. Translating it yields CASSEAGQALYEQYF.